This note documents a single T cell receptor (beta chain) sequence. Its antigen is unidentified. Germline assignment: CDR1 SQVTM and CDR2 ANQGSEA. The CDR3 is 14 residues long. Trimming removed 6 bases at V and 7 bases at J, with 22 bases between. The PCR used 60 Vbeta and 13 Jbeta primers. Generated by immunoSEQ multiplex PCR, the TCRdb table keeps only in-frame clones and is missing some. The sample contains tens of thousands of clones, approximately 81% of which appear only once. Donors likely had unrecorded immune exposures despite being nominally healthy when sampled. This entry belongs to a study of cytomegalovirus exposure and HLA in healthy donors. Study observations and caveats: Likely technical artifact: a cluster of highly shared sequence variants. Specificity for CMV antigens was confirmed in vitro for three of the CMV-associated chains. Later on, an analysis tied some 17,000 TCR beta sequences to HLA alleles at 0.05 false discovery rate.

This TCR was recovered from a woman aged 18-29 years in good health and CMV-seronegative. The chain couples TRBV29-1 to TRBJ2-7; D is possibly TRBD1 (6 bases). Specimen: PBMCs. The CDR3 bases are TGCAGCGTAGGAAGAAGGGGAACAGGGCAGGAGCAGTACTTC. Its protein product is CSVGRRGTGQEQYF.